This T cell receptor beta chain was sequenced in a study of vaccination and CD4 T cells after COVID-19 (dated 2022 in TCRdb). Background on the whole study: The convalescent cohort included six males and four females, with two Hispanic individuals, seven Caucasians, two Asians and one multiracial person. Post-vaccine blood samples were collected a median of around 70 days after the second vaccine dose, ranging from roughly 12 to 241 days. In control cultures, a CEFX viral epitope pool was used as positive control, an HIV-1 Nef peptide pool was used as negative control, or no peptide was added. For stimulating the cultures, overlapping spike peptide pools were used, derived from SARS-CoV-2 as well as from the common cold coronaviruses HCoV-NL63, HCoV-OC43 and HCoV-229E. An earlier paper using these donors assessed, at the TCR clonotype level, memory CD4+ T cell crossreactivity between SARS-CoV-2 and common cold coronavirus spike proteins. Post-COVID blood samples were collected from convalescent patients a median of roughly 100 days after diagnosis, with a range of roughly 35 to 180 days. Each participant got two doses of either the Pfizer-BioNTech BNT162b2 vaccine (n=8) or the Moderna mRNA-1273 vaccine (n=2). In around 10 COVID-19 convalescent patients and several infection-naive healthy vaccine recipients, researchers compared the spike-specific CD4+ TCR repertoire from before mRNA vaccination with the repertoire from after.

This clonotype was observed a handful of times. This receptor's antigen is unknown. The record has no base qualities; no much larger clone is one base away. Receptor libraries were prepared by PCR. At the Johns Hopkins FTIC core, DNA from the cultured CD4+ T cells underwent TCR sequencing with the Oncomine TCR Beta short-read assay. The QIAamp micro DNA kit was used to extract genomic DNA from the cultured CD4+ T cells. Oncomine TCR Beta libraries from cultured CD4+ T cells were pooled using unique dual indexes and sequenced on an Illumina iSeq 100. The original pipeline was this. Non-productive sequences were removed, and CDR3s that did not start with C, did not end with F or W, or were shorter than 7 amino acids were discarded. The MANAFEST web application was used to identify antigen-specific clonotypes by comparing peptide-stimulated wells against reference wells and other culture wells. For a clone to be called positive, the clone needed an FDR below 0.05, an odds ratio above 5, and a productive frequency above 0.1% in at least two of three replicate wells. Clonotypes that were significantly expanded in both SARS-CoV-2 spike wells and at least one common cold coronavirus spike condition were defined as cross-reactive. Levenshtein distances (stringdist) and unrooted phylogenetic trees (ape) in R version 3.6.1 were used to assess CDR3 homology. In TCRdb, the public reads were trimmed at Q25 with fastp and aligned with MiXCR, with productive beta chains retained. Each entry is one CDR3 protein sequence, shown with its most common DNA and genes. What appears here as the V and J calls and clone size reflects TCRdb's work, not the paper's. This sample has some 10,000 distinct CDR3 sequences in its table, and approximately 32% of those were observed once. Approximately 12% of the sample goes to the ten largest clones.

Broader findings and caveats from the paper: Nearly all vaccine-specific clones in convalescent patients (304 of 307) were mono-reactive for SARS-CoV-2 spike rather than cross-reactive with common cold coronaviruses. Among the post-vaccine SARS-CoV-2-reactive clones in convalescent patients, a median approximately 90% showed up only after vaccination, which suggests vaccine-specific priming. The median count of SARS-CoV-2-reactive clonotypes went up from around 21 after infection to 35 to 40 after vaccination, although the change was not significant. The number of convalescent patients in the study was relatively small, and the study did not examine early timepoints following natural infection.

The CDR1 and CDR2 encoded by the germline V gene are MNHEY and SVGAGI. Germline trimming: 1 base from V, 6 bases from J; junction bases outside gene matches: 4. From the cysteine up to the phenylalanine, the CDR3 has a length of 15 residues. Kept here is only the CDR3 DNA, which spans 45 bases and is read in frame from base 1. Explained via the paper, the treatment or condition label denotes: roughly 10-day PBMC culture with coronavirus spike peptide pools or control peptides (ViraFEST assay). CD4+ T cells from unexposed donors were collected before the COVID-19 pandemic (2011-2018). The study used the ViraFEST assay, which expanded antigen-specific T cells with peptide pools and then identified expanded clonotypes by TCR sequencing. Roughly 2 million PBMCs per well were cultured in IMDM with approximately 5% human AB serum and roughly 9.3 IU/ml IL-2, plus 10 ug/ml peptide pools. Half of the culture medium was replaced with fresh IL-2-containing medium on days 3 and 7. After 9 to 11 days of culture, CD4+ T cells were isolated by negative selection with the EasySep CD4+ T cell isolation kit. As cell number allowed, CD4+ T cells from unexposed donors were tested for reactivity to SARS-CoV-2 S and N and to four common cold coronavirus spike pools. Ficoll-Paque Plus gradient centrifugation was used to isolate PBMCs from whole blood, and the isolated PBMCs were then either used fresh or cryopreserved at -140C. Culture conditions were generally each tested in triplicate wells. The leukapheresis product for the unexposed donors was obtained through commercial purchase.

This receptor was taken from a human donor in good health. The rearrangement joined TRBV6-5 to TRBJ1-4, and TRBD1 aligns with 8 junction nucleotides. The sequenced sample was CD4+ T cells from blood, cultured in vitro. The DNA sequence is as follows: TGTGCCAGCAGTTACTATTCAGGGGGCCATGAAAAACTGTTTTTT. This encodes CASSYYSGGHEKLFF.